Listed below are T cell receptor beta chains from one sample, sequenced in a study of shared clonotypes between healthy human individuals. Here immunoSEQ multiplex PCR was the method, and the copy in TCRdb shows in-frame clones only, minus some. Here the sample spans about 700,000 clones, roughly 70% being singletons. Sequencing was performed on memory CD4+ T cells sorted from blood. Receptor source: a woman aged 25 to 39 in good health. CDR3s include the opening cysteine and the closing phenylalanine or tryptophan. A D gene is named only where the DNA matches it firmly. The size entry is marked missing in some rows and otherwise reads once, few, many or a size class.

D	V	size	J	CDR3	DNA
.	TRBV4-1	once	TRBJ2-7	CASSQGVRALREQYF	TGCGCCAGCAGCCAAGGTGTCAGGGCTCTCCGCGAGCAGTACTTC
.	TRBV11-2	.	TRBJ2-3	CASSIREDTQYF	TGTGCCAGCAGCATCCGAGAAGATACGCAGTATTTT
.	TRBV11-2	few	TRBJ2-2	CASSLQGGTGELFF	TGTGCCAGCAGCTTACAGGGCGGGACCGGGGAGCTGTTTTTT
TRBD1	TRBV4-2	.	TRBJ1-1	CASSQEPGGGTEAFF	TGTGCCAGCAGCCAAGAGCCAGGGGGAGGGACTGAAGCTTTCTTT
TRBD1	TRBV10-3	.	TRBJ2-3	CAISGRTGGGTDTQYF	TGTGCCATCAGTGGACGGACAGGGGGCGGGACAGATACGCAGTATTTT
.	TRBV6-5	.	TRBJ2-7	CASSLGRKISYEQYF	TGTGCCAGCAGCCTAGGACGTAAAATATCCTACGAGCAGTACTTC
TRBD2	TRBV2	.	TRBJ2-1	CASSERTSGRGNEQFF	TGTGCCAGCAGTGAGAGGACTAGCGGGAGAGGCAATGAGCAGTTCTTC
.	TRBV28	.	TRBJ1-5	CASSLSLGVINQPQHF	TGTGCCAGCAGTTTATCTCTGGGGGTTATCAATCAGCCCCAGCATTTT
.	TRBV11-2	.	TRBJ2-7	CASSLVVGHYEQYF	TGTGCCAGCAGCTTAGTAGTAGGGCACTACGAGCAGTACTTC
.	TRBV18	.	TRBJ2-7	CASSPRGGFSYEQYF	TGTGCCAGCTCACCGAGGGGCGGCTTCTCCTACGAGCAGTACTTC
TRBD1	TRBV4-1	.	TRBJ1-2	CASSQRGTDPTYGYTF	TGCGCCAGCAGCCAACGAGGGACAGATCCCACCTATGGCTACACCTTC
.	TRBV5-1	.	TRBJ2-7	CASSLGWGGPSYEQYF	TGCGCCAGCAGCTTGGGTTGGGGGGGCCCTAGCTACGAGCAGTACTTC
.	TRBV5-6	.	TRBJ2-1	CASSRTAGNEQFF	TGTGCCAGCAGCCGGACAGCCGGCAATGAGCAGTTCTTC
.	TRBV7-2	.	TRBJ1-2	CASSLALAEDYGYTF	TGTGCCAGCAGCTTAGCCCTTGCGGAGGACTATGGCTACACCTTC
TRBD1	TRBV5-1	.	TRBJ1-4	CASSLGGTAPEFEKLFF	TGCGCCAGCAGCCTGGGTGGGACAGCGCCTGAGTTTGAAAAACTGTTTTTT
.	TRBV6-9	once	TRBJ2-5	CASNIPLETQYF	TGTGCCAGCAATATTCCTTTGGAGACCCAGTACTTC
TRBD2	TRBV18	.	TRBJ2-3	CASSPPGLAGEGPHTQYF	TGTGCCAGCTCACCGCCGGGACTAGCGGGAGAGGGCCCCCATACGCAGTATTTT